This TCR beta chain is from a study of cytomegalovirus exposure and HLA in healthy donors. At the level of the study: Early release data held 75 million to 90 million unique TCRs from HLA-typed donors.

Regarding the study as a whole: There were some public TCRs occurring in many donors, but most TCR sequences were rare.

Note on this clone: Its specificity is not known.

60 Vbeta and 13 Jbeta primers were used in PCR. Method: immunoSEQ multiplex PCR; TCRdb's copy keeps in-frame clones and lacks some. The sample has some 200,000 clones, about 90% seen once. Though nominally healthy at sampling, donors likely had unrecorded immune exposures. The source material was PBMCs. The TCR was taken from a girl less than two years old in good health and CMV-seronegative.

As DNA, the CDR3 is TGTGCCAGCAGCCGCGACAGGAACACTGAAGCTTTCTTT. Amino acid sequence: CASSRDRNTEAFF. The chain employs TRBV11-2 and TRBJ1-1, with D maybe TRBD1 (5 bases). Trimming cost V 5 bases and J 1 base, with 8 bases left between them. This CDR3 has 13 residues. The germline V gene has CDR1 SGHAT and CDR2 FQNNGV.